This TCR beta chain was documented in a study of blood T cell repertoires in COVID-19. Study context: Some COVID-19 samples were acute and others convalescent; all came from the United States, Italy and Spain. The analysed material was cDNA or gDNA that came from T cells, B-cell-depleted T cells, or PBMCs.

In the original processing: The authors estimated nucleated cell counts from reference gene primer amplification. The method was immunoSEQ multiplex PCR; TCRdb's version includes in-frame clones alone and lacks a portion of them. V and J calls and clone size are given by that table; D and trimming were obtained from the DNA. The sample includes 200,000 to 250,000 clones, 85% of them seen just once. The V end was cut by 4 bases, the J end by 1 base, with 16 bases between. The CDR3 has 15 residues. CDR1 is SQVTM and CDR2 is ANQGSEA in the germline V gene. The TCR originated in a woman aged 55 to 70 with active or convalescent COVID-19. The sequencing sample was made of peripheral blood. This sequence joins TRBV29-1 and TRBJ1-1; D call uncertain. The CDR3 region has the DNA TGCAGCGTTGGGGCCGGCAGCCGGGAGAACACTGAAGCTTTCTTT. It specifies CSVGAGSRENTEAFF.